This TCR beta chain was observed in a study of blood T cell repertoires in COVID-19. V was trimmed by 4 bases and J by 0 bases, leaving 11 bases between them. The CDR3 runs 15 residues. Looked up from germline, CDR1 is SGHKS and CDR2 is YYEKEE (reference sequence). Profiling relied on immunoSEQ multiplex PCR, and the TCRdb table lists in-frame clones only, not all of them. This sample yields about 210,000 clones, of which around 87% are seen a single time; about 3% belongs to the top ten. This sequence was found in a man between 60 and 75 years old with acute or convalescent COVID-19. The gene calls are TRBV5-5 and TRBJ1-5; a possible D gene is TRBD1 (6 bases). Input material: peripheral blood. The CDR3 is CASSRTAGSNQPQHF. CDR3 bases: TGTGCCAGCAGCCGGACAGCCGGTAGCAATCAGCCCCAGCATTTT.